A single sample gave rise to the 6 T cell receptor beta chains below, sequenced in a study of beta chain features in type 1 diabetes. Study-level findings and limits: For Type 1 diabetes patients, all four CD4+ subsets carried TCRB CDR3s that were moderately but significantly shorter.

The investigators reverse transcribed all of the isolated RNA, so they sequenced expressed TCRB transcripts. Method: immunoSEQ multiplex PCR; TCRdb's copy keeps in-frame clones and lacks some. The top ten clones hold approximately 0.7% of a sample with 130,000 or so clones, around 9% of them seen once. Their cognate antigens are unknown. Sequencing was done on a sample of central memory CD4+ T cells from blood. The receptors here all came from a man aged 25-45 years with type 1 diabetes.

The chain recombines TRBV6-6 with TRBJ1-1; the match to TRBD1 covers 11 bases. The germline V gene encodes CDR1 MNHNY and CDR2 SVGAGI (reference sequence). The CDR3 runs 13 residues. The V and J ends lost 10 bases and 6 bases, in that order; junction bases with no gene match: 7. CDR3 sequence reads: CANSRDRGSEAFF. DNA of the CDR3: TGTGCCAACTCGAGGGACAGGGGGTCTGAAGCTTTCTTT.

This rearrangement joins TRBV5-1 to TRBJ2-3; the D gene is possibly TRBD1 (6 bases). The germline V gene has CDR1 SGHRS and CDR2 YFSETQ. V shed 3 bases and J shed 6 bases, with 11 bases lying between them. The CDR3 sequence is 13 residues long. CDR3 loop: CASSSQRGDTQYF. The DNA for the CDR3 is TGCGCCAGCAGCTCCCAGAGGGGGGATACGCAGTATTTT. The whole variable domain, filled in from reference TRBV5-1 and TRBJ2-3, reads KAGVTQTPRYLIKTRGQQVTLSCSPISGHRSVSWYQQTPGQGLQFLFEYFSETQRNKGNFPGRFSGRQFSNSRSEMNVSTLELGDSALYLCASSSQRGDTQYFGPGTRLTVL.

This chain links TRBV5-1 with TRBJ2-5; a possible D gene is TRBD2 (6 bases). V was shortened by 1 base and J by 5 bases, with 15 bases between the two germline ends. The germline V gene encodes CDR1 SGHRS and CDR2 YFSETQ. The CDR3 spans 15 residues. CDR3 residues: CASSLTQGAGETQYF. The CDR3 bases are TGCGCCAGCAGCTTGACGCAGGGAGCGGGCGAGACCCAGTACTTC.

The chain recombines TRBV9 with TRBJ2-3; 7 nucleotides match TRBD2. This CDR3 comprises 16 residues. Germline CDR1 and CDR2: SGDLS and YYNGEE. The V and J ends lost 6 bases and 3 bases, in that order; junction bases with no gene match: 13. The CDR3 spells CASTSPRRGFTDTQYF. DNA for the CDR3: TGTGCCAGCACCTCCCCCCGGCGGGGGTTTACAGATACGCAGTATTTT.

The gene calls are TRBV15 and TRBJ2-3; D not resolved. The ends were cut back, 6 bases at V and 2 bases at J, with 9 bases in the middle. The germline V gene has CDR1 LNHNV and CDR2 YYDKDF (reference sequence). This CDR3 is 13 amino acids long. The chain's CDR3 is CATRGIPTDTQYF. In DNA form, the CDR3 reads TGTGCCACCAGGGGCATTCCCACAGATACGCAGTATTTT.

A few counts support this clone. The chain combines TRBV11-2 with TRBJ2-3; D not certain. The CDR3 runs to 13 residues. The ends were cut back, 5 bases at V and 7 bases at J, with 13 bases in the middle. Germline V CDR1 and CDR2: SGHAT, FQNNGV. This chain's CDR3 is CASSPNVANTQYF. The CDR3 DNA is TGTGCCAGCAGCCCAAACGTTGCGAATACGCAGTATTTT.